This is a list of T cell receptor beta chains from one sample in a study of T cells in narcolepsy. Here immunoSEQ multiplex PCR was the method, and the copy in TCRdb shows in-frame clones only, minus some. The sample has roughly 15,000 clones, less than 90% seen once; the top ten hold approximately 40%. The sample taken for sequencing was memory (CD45RA-) CD4+ T cells from blood. The source of these receptors is a human donor in good health. Both conserved end residues are part of each CDR3. The D gene is left open where the match is weak. Clone size, where shown, is once, few, many, or a class for clones that have expanded.

V: TRBV27
size: -
D: -
J: TRBJ2-7
CDR3: CASSLTALSSYEQYF
DNA: TGTGCCAGCAGTTTAACGGCCTTAAGCTCCTACGAGCAGTACTTC

V: TRBV6-5
size: -
D: -
J: TRBJ2-7
CDR3: CASKRDSNREQYF
DNA: TGTGCCAGCAAAAGGGACTCAAACCGGGAGCAGTACTTC

V: TRBV6-5
size: -
D: -
J: TRBJ1-1
CDR3: CASSLLQRGTEAFF
DNA: TGTGCCAGCAGTCTCTTGCAGCGAGGTACTGAAGCTTTCTTT

V: TRBV6-1
size: -
D: -
J: TRBJ1-2
CDR3: CASSVGGAGGYTF
DNA: TGTGCCAGCAGTGTGGGGGGCGCCGGAGGCTACACCTTC

V: TRBV11-2
size: -
D: TRBD1
J: TRBJ2-3
CDR3: CASSVLFFPGTGVTDTQYF
DNA: TGTGCCAGCAGCGTATTATTCTTCCCCGGGACAGGAGTCACAGATACGCAGTATTTT

V: TRBV6-1
size: -
D: -
J: TRBJ1-1
CDR3: CASSVVGESTEAFF
DNA: TGTGCCAGCAGTGTGGTAGGGGAGAGCACTGAAGCTTTCTTT

V: TRBV7-9
size: -
D: -
J: TRBJ1-2
CDR3: CASSPFTVGAQGYTF
DNA: TGTGCCAGCAGCCCCTTCACTGTCGGGGCACAGGGCTACACCTTC

V: TRBV10-3
size: -
D: -
J: TRBJ1-1
CDR3: CAISALGQNTEAFF
DNA: TGTGCCATCAGTGCTTTGGGACAGAACACTGAAGCTTTCTTT

V: TRBV9
size: -
D: -
J: TRBJ1-5
CDR3: CASSGGSWDQPQHF
DNA: TGTGCCAGCAGCGGAGGCTCCTGGGATCAGCCCCAGCATTTT

V: TRBV30
size: -
D: -
J: TRBJ1-5
CDR3: CAWSPLGSNQPQHF
DNA: TGTGCCTGGAGTCCGCTCGGTAGCAATCAGCCCCAGCATTTT

V: TRBV7-8
size: -
D: -
J: TRBJ2-7
CDR3: CASSPSQGDSSYEQYF
DNA: TGTGCCAGCAGCCCCTCACAGGGTGACAGCTCCTACGAGCAGTACTTC

V: TRBV5-5
size: -
D: TRBD1
J: TRBJ2-7
CDR3: CASSLAGTAYEQYF
DNA: TGTGCCAGCAGCTTGGCTGGGACAGCCTACGAGCAGTACTTC

V: TRBV4-3
size: -
D: -
J: TRBJ2-2
CDR3: CASSQESRVGELFF
DNA: TGCGCCAGCAGCCAAGAATCAAGGGTGGGGGAGCTGTTTTTT

V: TRBV6-1
size: few
D: -
J: TRBJ2-1
CDR3: CASSVSSGSKFDEQFF
DNA: TGTGCCAGCAGTGTGTCCAGCGGGTCTAAGTTTGATGAGCAGTTCTTC

V: TRBV4-1
size: -
D: TRBD1
J: TRBJ2-6
CDR3: CASSQRQGLTGANVLTF
DNA: TGCGCCAGCAGCCAGAGACAGGGTCTAACAGGGGCCAACGTCCTGACTTTC

V: TRBV5-4
size: -
D: TRBD2
J: TRBJ2-7
CDR3: CASSPTGTSGYEQYF
DNA: TGTGCCAGCAGCCCCACTGGGACTAGCGGCTACGAGCAGTACTTC

V: TRBV5-5
size: -
D: -
J: TRBJ2-7
CDR3: CASTNRGRGDEQYF
DNA: TGTGCCAGCACTAATAGGGGCAGGGGAGACGAGCAGTACTTC

V: TRBV10-3
size: -
D: TRBD1
J: TRBJ1-2
CDR3: CAIGEDRGLNYGYTF
DNA: TGTGCCATCGGGGAAGACAGGGGGCTGAACTATGGCTACACCTTC

V: TRBV19
size: -
D: -
J: TRBJ2-5
CDR3: CASSARGARSLQETQYF
DNA: TGTGCCAGTAGTGCCCGGGGGGCCAGGTCCCTCCAAGAGACCCAGTACTTC

V: TRBV11-2
size: -
D: -
J: TRBJ1-1
CDR3: CASSLVFF
DNA: TGTGCCAGCAGCTTAGTTTTCTTT

V: TRBV5-6
size: -
D: -
J: TRBJ2-5
CDR3: CASTREDRETQYF
DNA: TGTGCCAGCACACGGGAAGACCGAGAGACCCAGTACTTC

V: TRBV6-8
size: -
D: TRBD2
J: TRBJ2-3
CDR3: CAPAERRGSTDTQYF
DNA: TGTGCCCCAGCGGAACGGCGGGGGAGCACAGATACGCAGTATTTT

V: TRBV2
size: -
D: -
J: TRBJ2-3
CDR3: CASRATGTDTQYF
DNA: TGTGCCAGCAGAGCTACAGGAACAGATACGCAGTATTTT

V: TRBV5-4
size: -
D: -
J: TRBJ1-2
CDR3: CASSLLRSGVVDYGYTF
DNA: TGTGCCAGCAGCTTGCTTAGGTCAGGCGTCGTGGACTATGGCTACACCTTC

V: TRBV27
size: -
D: -
J: TRBJ2-3
CDR3: CATKRMGRRATDTQYF
DNA: TGTGCCACGAAGAGGATGGGGCGCAGGGCCACAGATACGCAGTATTTT

V: TRBV29-1
size: -
D: TRBD1
J: TRBJ1-3
CDR3: CSASQGSLPGNTIYF
DNA: TGCAGCGCCTCACAGGGGTCCCTTCCCGGAAACACCATATATTTT

V: TRBV7-2
size: -
D: TRBD2
J: TRBJ2-7
CDR3: CASSLTSGVYEQYF
DNA: TGTGCCAGCAGCTTAACTAGCGGGGTCTACGAGCAGTACTTC